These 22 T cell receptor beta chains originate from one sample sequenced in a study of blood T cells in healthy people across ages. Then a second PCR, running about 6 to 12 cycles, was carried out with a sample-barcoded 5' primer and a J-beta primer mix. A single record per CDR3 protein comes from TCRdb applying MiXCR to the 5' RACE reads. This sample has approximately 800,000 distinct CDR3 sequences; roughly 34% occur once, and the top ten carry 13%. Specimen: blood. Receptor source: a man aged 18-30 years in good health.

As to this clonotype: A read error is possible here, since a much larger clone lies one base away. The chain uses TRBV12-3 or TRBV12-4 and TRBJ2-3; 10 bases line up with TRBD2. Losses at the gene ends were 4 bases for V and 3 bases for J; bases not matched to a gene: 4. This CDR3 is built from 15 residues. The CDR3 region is CASSSGLAITDTQYF. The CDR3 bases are TGTGCCAGCAGTTCGGGACTAGCGATTACAGATACGCAGTATTTT.

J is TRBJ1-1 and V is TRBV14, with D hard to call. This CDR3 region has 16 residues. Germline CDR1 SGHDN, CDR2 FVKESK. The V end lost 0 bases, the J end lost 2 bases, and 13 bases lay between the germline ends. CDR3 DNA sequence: TGTGCCAGCAGCCAAGATCAGATGGCGGGTAACACTGAAGCTTTCTTT. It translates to CASSQDQMAGNTEAFF.

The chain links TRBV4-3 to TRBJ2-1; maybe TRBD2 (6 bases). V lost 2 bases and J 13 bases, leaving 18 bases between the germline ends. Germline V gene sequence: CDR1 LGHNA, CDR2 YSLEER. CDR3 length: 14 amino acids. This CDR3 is CASSQIDRRETQFF. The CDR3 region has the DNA TGCGCCAGCAGCCAAATTGACCGACGGGAGACCCAGTTCTTC.

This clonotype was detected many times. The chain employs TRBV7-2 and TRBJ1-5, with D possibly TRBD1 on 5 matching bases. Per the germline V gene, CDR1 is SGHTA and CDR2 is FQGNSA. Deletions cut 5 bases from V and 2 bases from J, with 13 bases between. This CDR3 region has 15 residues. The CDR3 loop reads CASSRYGGGNQPQHF. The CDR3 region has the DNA TGTGCCAGCAGCCGGTACGGGGGGGGCAATCAGCCCCAGCATTTT.

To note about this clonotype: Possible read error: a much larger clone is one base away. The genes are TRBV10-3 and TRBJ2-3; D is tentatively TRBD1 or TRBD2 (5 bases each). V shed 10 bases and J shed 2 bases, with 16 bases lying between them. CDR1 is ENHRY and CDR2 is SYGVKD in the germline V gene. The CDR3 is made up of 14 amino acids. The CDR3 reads CASTRGHYTDTQYF. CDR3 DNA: TGTGCCAGCACCCGGGGCCATTACACAGATACGCAGTATTTT.

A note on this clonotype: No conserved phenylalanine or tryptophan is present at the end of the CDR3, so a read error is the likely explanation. This chain's CDR3 is CASSSRGVGLTKNIQYL. The CDR3 DNA reads TGTGCCAGCAGTTCCAGGGGTGTAGGGCTGACCAAAAACATTCAGTACCTC. The V call is TRBV27, the J call TRBJ2-4, with a possible D match to TRBD1 (6 bases). Trimming removed 4 bases at V and 2 bases at J, with 18 bases between. Germline CDR1 is MNHEY and CDR2 is SMNVEV (reference sequence). CDR3 length: 17 amino acids.

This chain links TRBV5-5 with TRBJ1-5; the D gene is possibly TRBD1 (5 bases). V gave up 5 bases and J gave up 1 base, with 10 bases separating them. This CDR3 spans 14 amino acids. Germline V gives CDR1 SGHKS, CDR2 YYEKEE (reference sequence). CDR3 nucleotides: TGTGCCAGCAGTATGGAGGGGAGCAATCAGCCCCAGCATTTT. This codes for CASSMEGSNQPQHF. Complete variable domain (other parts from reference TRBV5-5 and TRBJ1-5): DAGVTQSPTHLIKTRGQQVTLRCSPISGHKSVSWYQQVLGQGPQFIFQYYEKEERGRGNFPDRFSARQFPNYSSELNVNALLLGDSALYLCASSMEGSNQPQHFGDGTRLSIL.

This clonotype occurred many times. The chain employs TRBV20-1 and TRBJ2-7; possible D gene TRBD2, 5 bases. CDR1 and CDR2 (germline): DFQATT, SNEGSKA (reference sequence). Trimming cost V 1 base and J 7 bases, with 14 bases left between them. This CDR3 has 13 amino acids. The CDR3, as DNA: TGCAGTGCTAGAGGGACTGAGATAATGGAGCAGTACTTC. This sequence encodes CSARGTEIMEQYF.

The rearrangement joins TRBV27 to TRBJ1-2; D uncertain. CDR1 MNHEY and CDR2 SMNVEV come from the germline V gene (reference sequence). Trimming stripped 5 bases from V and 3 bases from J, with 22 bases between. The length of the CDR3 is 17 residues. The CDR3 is CASSRNAGETGYYGYTF. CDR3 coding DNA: TGTGCCAGCAGTCGTAATGCTGGGGAGACTGGGTACTATGGCTACACCTTC.

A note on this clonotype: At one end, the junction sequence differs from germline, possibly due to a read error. The CDR3 loop reads CSVDTGVETRYF. CDR3 coding DNA: TGCAGCGTTGACACGGGTGTGGAGACCCGGTACTTC. This chain joins TRBV29-1 and TRBJ2-5; no reliable D call. The CDR3 totals 12 residues. From germline, CDR1 is SQVTM and CDR2 ANQGSEA.

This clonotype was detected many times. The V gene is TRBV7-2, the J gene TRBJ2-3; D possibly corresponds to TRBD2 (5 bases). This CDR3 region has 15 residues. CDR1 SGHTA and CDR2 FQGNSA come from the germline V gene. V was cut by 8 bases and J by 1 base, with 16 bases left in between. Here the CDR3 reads CASHPRRVGTDTQYF. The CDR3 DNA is TGTGCCAGCCACCCACGGCGGGTCGGCACAGATACGCAGTATTTT.

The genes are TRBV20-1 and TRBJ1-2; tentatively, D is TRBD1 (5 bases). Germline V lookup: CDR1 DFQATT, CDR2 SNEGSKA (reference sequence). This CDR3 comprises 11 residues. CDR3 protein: CGYRNVGGYTF. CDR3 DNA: TGCGGCTACAGGAACGTCGGGGGCTACACCTTC.

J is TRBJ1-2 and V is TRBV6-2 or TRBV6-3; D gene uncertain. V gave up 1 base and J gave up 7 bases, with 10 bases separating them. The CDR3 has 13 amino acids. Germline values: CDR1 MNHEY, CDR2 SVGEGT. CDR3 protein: CASSYFKDPGYTF. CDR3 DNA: TGTGCCAGCAGTTACTTCAAGGATCCTGGCTACACCTTC.

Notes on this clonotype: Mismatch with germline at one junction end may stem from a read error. This chain's CDR3 is CAIGDRGNNEQFF. CDR3 bases: TGTGCCATCGGTGACAGGGGGAACAATGAACAGTTCTTC. The chain recombines TRBV10-3 with TRBJ2-1, with TRBD1 matching 9 bases. The CDR3 sequence is 13 residues long. Germline V gene lookup returns CDR1 ENHRY and CDR2 SYGVKD.

The DNA for the CDR3 is TGTGCCAGCAGTTGGACTGTGGACACCGGGGAGCTGTTTTTT. As protein: CASSWTVDTGELFF. The chain links TRBV12-3 or TRBV12-4 to TRBJ2-2; a weak D match, TRBD2 (5 bases). Trimming removed 4 bases at V and 3 bases at J, with 9 bases between. The CDR3 totals 14 residues.

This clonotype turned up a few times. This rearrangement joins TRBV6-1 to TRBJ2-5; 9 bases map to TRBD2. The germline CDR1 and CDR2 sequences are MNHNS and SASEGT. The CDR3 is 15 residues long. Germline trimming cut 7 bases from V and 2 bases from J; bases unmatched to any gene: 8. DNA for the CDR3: TGTGCCAGCAATTATAGCGGGGGCAAACAAGAGACCCAGTACTTC. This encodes CASNYSGGKQETQYF.

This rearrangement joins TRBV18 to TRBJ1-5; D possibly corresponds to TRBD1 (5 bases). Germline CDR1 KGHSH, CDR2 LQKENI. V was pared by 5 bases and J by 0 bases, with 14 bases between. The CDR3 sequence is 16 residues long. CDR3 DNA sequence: TGTGCCAGCTCATCCTTGGGGACGTATAGCAATCAGCCCCAGCATTTT. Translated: CASSSLGTYSNQPQHF. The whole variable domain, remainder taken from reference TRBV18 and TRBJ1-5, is NAGVMQNPRHLVRRRGQEARLRCSPMKGHSHVYWYRQLPEEGLKFMVYLQKENIIDESGMPKERFSAEFPKEGPSILRIQQVVRGDSAAYFCASSSLGTYSNQPQHFGDGTRLSIL.

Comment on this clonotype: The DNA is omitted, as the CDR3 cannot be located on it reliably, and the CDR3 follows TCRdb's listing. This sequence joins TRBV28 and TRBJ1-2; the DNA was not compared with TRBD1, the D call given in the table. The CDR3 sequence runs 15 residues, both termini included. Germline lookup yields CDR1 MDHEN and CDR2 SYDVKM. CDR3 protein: CATSPGQGLNYGCTF.

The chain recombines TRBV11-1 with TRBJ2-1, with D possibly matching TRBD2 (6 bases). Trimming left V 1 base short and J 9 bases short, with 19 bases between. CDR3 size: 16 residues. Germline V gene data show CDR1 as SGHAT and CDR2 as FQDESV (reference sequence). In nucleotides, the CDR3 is TGTGCCAGCAGCTTAGGTAGCGGCCAAGCTTTCGGTGAGCAGTTCTTC. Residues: CASSLGSGQAFGEQFF.

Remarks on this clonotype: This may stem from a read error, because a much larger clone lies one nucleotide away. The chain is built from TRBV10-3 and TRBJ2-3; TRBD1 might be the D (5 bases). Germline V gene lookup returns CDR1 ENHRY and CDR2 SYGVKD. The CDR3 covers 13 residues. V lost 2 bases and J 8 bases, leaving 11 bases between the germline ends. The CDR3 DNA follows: TGTGCCATCAGTGAGCCGAGTAGGGGTACGCAGTATTTT. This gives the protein CAISEPSRGTQYF.

The CDR3 here is CASSSRGRHSPGYTF. Here the CDR3 DNA reads TGTGCCAGCAGCTCCCGGGGTCGACACAGCCCTGGCTACACCTTC. The chain combines TRBV12-3 or TRBV12-4 with TRBJ1-2; D is undetermined. V shed 6 bases and J shed 7 bases, with 21 bases lying between them. The CDR3 is 15 residues long.

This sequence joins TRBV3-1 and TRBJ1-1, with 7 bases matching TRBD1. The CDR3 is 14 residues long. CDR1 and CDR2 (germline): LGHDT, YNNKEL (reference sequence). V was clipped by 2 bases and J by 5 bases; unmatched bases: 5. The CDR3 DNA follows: TGTGCCAGCAGCCAAAGGCAGGGGGAAACTGAAGCTTTCTTT. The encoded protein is CASSQRQGETEAFF.